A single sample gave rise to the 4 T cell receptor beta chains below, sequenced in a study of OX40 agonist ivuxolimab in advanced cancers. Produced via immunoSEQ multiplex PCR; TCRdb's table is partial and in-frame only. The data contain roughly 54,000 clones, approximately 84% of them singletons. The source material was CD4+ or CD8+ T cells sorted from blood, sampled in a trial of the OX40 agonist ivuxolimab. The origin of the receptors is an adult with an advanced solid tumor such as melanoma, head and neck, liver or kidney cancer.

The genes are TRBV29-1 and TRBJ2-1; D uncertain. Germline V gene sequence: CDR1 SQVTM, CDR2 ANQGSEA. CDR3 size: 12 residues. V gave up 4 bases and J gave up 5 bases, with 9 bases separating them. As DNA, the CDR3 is TGCAGCGTTGGAAAGGTAAACAATGAGCAGTTCTTC. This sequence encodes CSVGKVNNEQFF.

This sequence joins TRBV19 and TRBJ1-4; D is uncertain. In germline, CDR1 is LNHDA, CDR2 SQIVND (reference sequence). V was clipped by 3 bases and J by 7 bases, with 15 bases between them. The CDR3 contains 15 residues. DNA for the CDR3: TGTGCCAGTAGTATTGGCCGGGCGTCCGGTGAAAAACTGTTTTTT. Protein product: CASSIGRASGEKLFF. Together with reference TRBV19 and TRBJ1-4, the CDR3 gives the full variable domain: DGGITQSPKYLFRKEGQNVTLSCEQNLNHDAMYWYRQDPGQGLRLIYYSQIVNDFQKGDIAEGYSVSREKKESFPLTVTSAQKNPTAFYLCASSIGRASGEKLFFGSGTQLSVL.

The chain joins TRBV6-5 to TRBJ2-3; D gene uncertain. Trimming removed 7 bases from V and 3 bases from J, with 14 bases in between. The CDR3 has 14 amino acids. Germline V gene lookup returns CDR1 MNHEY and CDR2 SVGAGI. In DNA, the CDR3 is TGTGCCAGCACCCCGGTCCCTAATACAGATACGCAGTATTTT. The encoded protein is CASTPVPNTDTQYF.

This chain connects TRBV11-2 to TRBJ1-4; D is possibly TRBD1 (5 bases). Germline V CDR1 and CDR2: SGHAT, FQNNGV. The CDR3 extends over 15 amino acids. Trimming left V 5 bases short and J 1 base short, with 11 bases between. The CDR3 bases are TGTGCCAGCAGCCCCCGGGGCGGAACTAATGAAAAACTGTTTTTT. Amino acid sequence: CASSPRGGTNEKLFF.